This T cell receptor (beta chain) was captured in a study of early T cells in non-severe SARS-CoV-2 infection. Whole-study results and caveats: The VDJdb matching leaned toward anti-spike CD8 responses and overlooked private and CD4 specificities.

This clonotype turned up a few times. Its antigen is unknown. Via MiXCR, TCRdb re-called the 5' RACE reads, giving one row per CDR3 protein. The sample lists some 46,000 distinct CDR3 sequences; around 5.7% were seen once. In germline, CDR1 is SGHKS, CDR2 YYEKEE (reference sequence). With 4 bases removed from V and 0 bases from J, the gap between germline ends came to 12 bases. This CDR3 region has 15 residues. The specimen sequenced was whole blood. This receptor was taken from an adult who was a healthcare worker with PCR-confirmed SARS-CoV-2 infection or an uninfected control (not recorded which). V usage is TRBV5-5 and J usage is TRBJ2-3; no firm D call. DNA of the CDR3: TGTGCCAGCAGCGACGGAGTGGGTAGCACAGATACGCAGTATTTT. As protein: CASSDGVGSTDTQYF.